A selection of T cell receptor beta chains follows, all from one sample in a study of spatial heterogeneity in lung cancer. TCRdb redid the calling of the 5' RACE reads with MiXCR, one entry per CDR3 protein. The profile shows under 100,000 distinct CDR3 sequences, around 9% of them singletons. This specimen was PBMCs, taken at surgery. Source of these receptors: a male donor with early-stage non-small cell lung cancer. Each CDR3 is given with its conserved first and last residue. The D gene is left open where the match is weak. Not every row has a clone size; where given, it reads once, few, many or a size class.

clone size,V gene,D gene,J gene,CDR3 protein,CDR3 DNA
few,TRBV18,-,TRBJ1-5,CASSEDSGNQPQHF,TGTGCCAGCTCCGAGGACAGCGGCAATCAGCCCCAGCATTTT
many,TRBV6-2/TRBV6-3,-,TRBJ2-1,CASSWTLSSYNEQFF,TGTGCCAGCAGTTGGACACTGAGCTCCTACAATGAGCAGTTCTTC
-,TRBV11-2,-,TRBJ2-4,CASSLDRKGIQYF,TGTGCCAGCAGCTTAGATCGAAAGGGCATTCAGTACTTC
few,TRBV5-1,TRBD2,TRBJ2-1,CASSQTSGGTNEQFF,TGCGCCAGCAGCCAGACTAGCGGGGGGACTAATGAGCAGTTCTTC
many,TRBV24-1,TRBD1,TRBJ2-1,CATSDWGQGNEQFF,TGTGCCACCAGTGATTGGGGACAGGGCAATGAGCAGTTCTTC
few,TRBV29-1,-,TRBJ2-3,CSSSGGRGPASADTQYF,TGCAGCTCTTCCGGGGGGCGGGGACCCGCCAGCGCAGATACGCAGTATTTT
many,TRBV10-3,TRBD2,TRBJ2-4,CAISDPTSGAKNIQYF,TGTGCCATCAGTGACCCGACTAGCGGGGCCAAAAACATTCAGTACTTC
-,TRBV9,TRBD2,TRBJ2-2,CASSVGIAGANTGELFF,TGTGCCAGCAGCGTAGGAATAGCGGGGGCCAACACCGGGGAGCTGTTTTTT
many,TRBV28,-,TRBJ2-7,CASRGTGSSPYEQYF,TGTGCCAGCAGGGGGACCGGGTCCTCCCCCTACGAGCAGTACTTC
-,TRBV20-1,TRBD2,TRBJ2-3,CSAAAAGVTDTQYF,TGCAGTGCAGCCGCAGCGGGGGTCACAGATACGCAGTATTTT
few,TRBV20-1,-,TRBJ2-5,CSAADSTGETQYF,TGCAGTGCCGCCGATTCCACGGGAGAGACCCAGTACTTC
-,TRBV29-1,TRBD2,TRBJ2-3,CSVRAGFTDTQYF,TGCAGCGTGAGAGCGGGGTTCACAGATACGCAGTATTTT
many,TRBV3-1,TRBD2,TRBJ2-1,CASSLQRGAFSEQFF,TGTGCCAGCAGCCTCCAGCGGGGGGCCTTTAGTGAGCAGTTCTTC
few,TRBV7-9,-,TRBJ1-2,CATRQLTGNYGYTF,TGTGCTACAAGACAACTTACAGGGAACTACGGCTACACCTTC
-,TRBV10-1,-,TRBJ2-7,CASSEGPHYEQYF,TGCGCCAGCAGCGAGGGCCCCCACTACGAGCAGTACTTC
few,TRBV20-1,-,TRBJ1-1,CSATRRPLNTEAFF,TGCAGTGCTACCCGCCGCCCCTTGAACACTGAAGCTTTCTTT
-,TRBV5-1,TRBD1,TRBJ2-7,CASSTWTGGMYEQYF,TGCGCCAGCAGCACATGGACAGGGGGCATGTACGAGCAGTACTTC
few,TRBV20-1,TRBD1,TRBJ1-1,CSARPTGGDSEAFF,TGCAGTGCTCGACCAACAGGGGGCGATTCCGAAGCTTTCTTT
many,TRBV12-3/TRBV12-4,-,TRBJ1-5,CASSPRTEQNQPQHF,TGTGCCAGCAGTCCGAGGACAGAGCAAAATCAGCCCCAGCATTTT
many,TRBV4-1,-,TRBJ2-7,CATPTRSSYEQYF,TGCGCCACCCCGACACGAAGCTCCTACGAGCAGTACTTC
few,TRBV3-1,TRBD2,TRBJ2-5,CASSREREPYF,TGTGCCAGCAGCCGGGAGCGGGAGCCGTACTTC
-,TRBV5-1,TRBD2,TRBJ2-5,CASSLASGKQETQYF,TGCGCCAGCAGCTTGGCTAGCGGGAAACAAGAGACCCAGTACTTC
few,TRBV15,-,TRBJ2-7,CATSRGGINYEQYF,TGTGCCACCAGCAGAGGGGGGATTAACTACGAGCAGTACTTC
few,TRBV18,-,TRBJ2-5,CASSPPQVQETQYF,TGTGCCAGCTCACCACCCCAGGTTCAAGAGACCCAGTACTTC
many,TRBV28,-,TRBJ1-1,CASSNHGGGTEAFF,TGTGCCAGCAGCAACCACGGGGGAGGGACTGAAGCTTTCTTT
-,TRBV20-1,-,TRBJ2-7,CSARRSGRNYEQYF,TGCAGTGCTAGACGCTCCGGGCGGAACTACGAGCAGTACTTC
many,TRBV3-1,TRBD2,TRBJ2-1,CASRTGGGGEQFF,TGTGCCAGCAGGACGGGAGGAGGTGGAGAGCAGTTCTTC
few,TRBV20-1,-,TRBJ2-5,CSAGARTYQETQYF,TGCAGTGCTGGGGCCCGGACATACCAAGAGACCCAGTACTTC
-,TRBV7-2,-,TRBJ2-3,CASSSKGTQYF,TGTGCCAGCAGCTCAAAGGGTACGCAGTATTTT
few,TRBV4-1,TRBD2,TRBJ2-5,CASSQDPSGSYPQYF,TGCGCCAGCAGCCAAGATCCCAGCGGGAGCTATCCTCAGTACTTC
-,TRBV28,TRBD1,TRBJ1-5,CASSGRQGYSNQPQHF,TGTGCCAGCTCGGGGAGACAGGGCTATAGCAATCAGCCCCAGCATTTT
many,TRBV9,TRBD1,TRBJ2-7,CASSAGAGTGERKYF,TGTGCCAGCAGCGCAGGAGCCGGGACAGGGGAGAGGAAGTACTTC